The rows below give T cell receptor beta chains drawn from one sample of a study of blood T cell repertoires in COVID-19. Sequenced by immunoSEQ multiplex PCR; TCRdb stores in-frame clones only, minus some. The sample consists of a few hundred thousand clones, almost 90% of them appearing once. The material sequenced was peripheral blood. These receptors all come from a woman aged 60-75 years with COVID-19, enrolled during active disease. The CDR3 runs from the conserved cysteine through the conserved F or W. A D gene is named only where the DNA matches it firmly. Expanded clones get a size class; other rows say once, few or many, or leave the size out.

J	V	size	D	DNA	CDR3
TRBJ1-5	TRBV2	.	.	TGTGCCAGCAGTGAAACGGAGCGCGCTCAGCCCCAGCATTTT	CASSETERAQPQHF
TRBJ1-4	TRBV4-1	.	.	TGCGCCAGCAGCCACCCCGGGCGGGGGCGGGGTGGAACTAATGAAAAACTGTTTTTT	CASSHPGRGRGGTNEKLFF
TRBJ2-1	TRBV5-1	few	TRBD2	TGCGCCAGCAGCGTCGGGACTAGCGGGGGGGCCTACAATGAGCAGTTCTTC	CASSVGTSGGAYNEQFF
TRBJ1-1	TRBV7-9	.	TRBD1	TGTGCCAGCAACGAAGGGACAGGGGAAGCTTTCTTT	CASNEGTGEAFF
TRBJ1-1	TRBV6-2/TRBV6-3	.	TRBD1	TGTGCCAGCAGTCGACAGGGGCTGAACACTGAAGCTTTCTTT	CASSRQGLNTEAFF
TRBJ1-6	TRBV6-2/TRBV6-3	.	TRBD1	TGTGCCAGCAGCCACGCGGACAGGGGGAATTCACCCCTCCACTTT	CASSHADRGNSPLHF
TRBJ1-4	TRBV3-1/TRBV3-2	.	.	TGTGCCAGCAGCCAAGCACGGGGGGGTGAAAAACTGTTTTTT	CASSQARGGEKLFF
TRBJ1-6	TRBV7-2	.	.	TGTGCCAGCAGCTTAGACGGGGGGGCGAGGGCCTCCTATAATTCACCCCTCCACTTT	CASSLDGGARASYNSPLHF
TRBJ2-1	TRBV7-9	.	.	TGTGCCAGCAGCTTAGTCGTCTACGCGGGGGCGCCGTACAATGAGCAGTTCTTC	CASSLVVYAGAPYNEQFF
TRBJ2-7	TRBV7-9	.	.	TGTGCCAGCAGCTTAGCGAACAGCTACGAGCAGTACTTC	CASSLANSYEQYF
TRBJ1-5	TRBV19	.	.	TGTGCCAGTAGTCTAAGCAATCAGCCCCAGCATTTT	CASSLSNQPQHF
TRBJ1-2	TRBV7-6	.	TRBD1	TGTGCCAGCAGCCCGACCGGGACAGGAGCTGGAGGCTACACCTTC	CASSPTGTGAGGYTF
TRBJ1-4	TRBV19	.	.	TGTGCCAGTAGTCCTTGGACAGCCCTGGGGGAAAAACTGTTTTTT	CASSPWTALGEKLFF
TRBJ1-1	TRBV12-3/TRBV12-4	.	.	TGTGCCAGCAGTTTTTCCAGGCCAACTGAAGCTTTCTTT	CASSFSRPTEAFF
TRBJ2-3	TRBV7-2	.	TRBD1	TGTGCCAGCAGCTATATGACAGGGTTTACAGATACGCAGTATTTT	CASSYMTGFTDTQYF
TRBJ1-1	TRBV10-3	few	.	TGTGCCATCACGAGGGAGACGAACACTGAAGCTTTCTTT	CAITRETNTEAFF
TRBJ1-1	TRBV5-6	.	TRBD1	TGTGCCAGCAGCTTGTGGAAACAGGGGAGGCTTTCTGGGGCTTTCTTT	CASSLWKQGRLSGAFF
TRBJ1-2	TRBV5-6	.	.	TGTGCCAGCAGCTTAAAAGACAGGATCTATGGCTACACCTTC	CASSLKDRIYGYTF
TRBJ2-1	TRBV12-5	.	TRBD1	TGTGCTAGTGGTTTGGCGACTTACCAGGGGGCCTCCTACAATGAGCAGTTCTTC	CASGLATYQGASYNEQFF
TRBJ2-3	TRBV2	.	.	TGTGCCAGCAGCCCCAATTTGAGCACAGATACGCAGTATTTT	CASSPNLSTDTQYF
TRBJ1-1	TRBV7-8	.	.	TGTGCCAGCAGCTTAGTCGGGGGGAACACTGAAGCTTTCTTT	CASSLVGGNTEAFF
TRBJ1-5	TRBV29-1	.	TRBD1	TGCAGCGCCACAGGACAGGGACTGGGCAATCAGCCCCAGCATTTT	CSATGQGLGNQPQHF
TRBJ1-3	TRBV19	.	.	TGTGCCAGTAGTATGGGAATCCCGCAGGGTGGAAACACCATATATTTT	CASSMGIPQGGNTIYF
TRBJ1-3	TRBV6-5	.	TRBD1	TGTGCCAGCAGTTCCACCGGGACAGTTAATGGAAACACCATATATTTT	CASSSTGTVNGNTIYF